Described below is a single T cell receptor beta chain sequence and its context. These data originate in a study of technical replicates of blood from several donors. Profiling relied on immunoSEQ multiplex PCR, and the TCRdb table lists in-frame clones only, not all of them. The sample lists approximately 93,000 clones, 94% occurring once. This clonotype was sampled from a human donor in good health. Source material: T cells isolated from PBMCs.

The CDR3 DNA reads as TGTGCCAGCAGCTTAGGATTATGGGGGGGAGGGAACACCGGGGAGCTGTTTTTT. Translating it yields CASSLGLWGGGNTGELFF. The rearrangement links TRBV7-2 to TRBJ2-2; 7 nucleotides match TRBD2. The ends lost 1 base at V and 1 base at J; junction bases unmatched: 9. CDR3 length: 18 residues. The germline V gene has CDR1 SGHTA and CDR2 FQGNSA.